Listed here are 21 T cell receptor beta chains from one sample, sequenced in a study of T-cell memory formation after mild COVID-19. Each CDR3 protein is one row after TCRdb ran MiXCR on the 5' RACE reads. The sample includes 450,000 or so distinct CDR3 sequences, around a quarter of them seen just once. The specimen was PBMCs or a T cell subset sorted from them (not recorded which). The receptors shown here come from an adult woman who had mild COVID-19 (a few samples of this study predate the infection). Cell type and time point are not known.

The rearrangement links TRBV3-1 to TRBJ2-5, with D hard to call. Germline CDR1 and CDR2: LGHDT and YNNKEL (reference sequence). Trimming stripped 1 base from V and 3 bases from J, with 18 bases between. The CDR3 is 17 residues long. CDR3 sequence reads: CASSQGRKSLVKETQYF. The CDR3 bases are TGTGCCAGCAGCCAAGGTCGGAAGTCCCTGGTCAAAGAGACCCAGTACTTC.

This clonotype has a count of ten or more. The rearrangement links TRBV7-9 to TRBJ2-3, with 7 bases that match TRBD2. Trimming removed 6 bases from V and 6 bases from J; junction bases left unmatched: 3. This CDR3 contains 12 residues. Germline V lookup: CDR1 SEHNR, CDR2 FQNEAQ (reference sequence). The CDR3 is CASSSTSDTQYF. In DNA form, the CDR3 reads TGTGCCAGCAGTTCGACTAGCGATACGCAGTATTTT. The full variable domain, rest sourced from reference TRBV7-9 and TRBJ2-3, is DTGVSQNPRHKITKRGQNVTFRCDPISEHNRLYWYRQTLGQGPEFLTYFQNEAQLEKSRLLSDRFSAERPKGSFSTLEIQRTEQGDSAMYLCASSSTSDTQYFGPGTRLTVL.

This clonotype was observed at least ten times. The V and J genes are TRBV5-5 and TRBJ2-2, with a weak D call TRBD2 (5 bases). Germline CDR1 SGHKS, CDR2 YYEKEE (reference sequence). Trimming cost V 6 bases and J 5 bases, with 14 bases left between them. The CDR3 spans 14 residues. CDR3 protein: CASTPLPGTGELFF. The CDR3 bases are TGTGCCAGCACCCCTTTGCCGGGGACCGGGGAGCTGTTTTTT.

Only a few counts were recorded for this clonotype. This chain's CDR3 is CASSLQGSGQETQYF. For the CDR3, the DNA is TGCGCCAGCAGCTTACAGGGGTCGGGCCAAGAGACCCAGTACTTC. The chain is built from TRBV5-1 and TRBJ2-5; 7 nucleotides align to TRBD1. The ends lost 2 bases at V and 1 base at J; junction bases unmatched: 5. The CDR3 is 15 amino acids. From germline, CDR1 is SGHRS and CDR2 YFSETQ. The variable domain in full, completed from reference TRBV5-1 and TRBJ2-5, reads KAGVTQTPRYLIKTRGQQVTLSCSPISGHRSVSWYQQTPGQGLQFLFEYFSETQRNKGNFPGRFSGRQFSNSRSEMNVSTLELGDSALYLCASSLQGSGQETQYFGPGTRLLVL.

The chain recombines TRBV5-1 with TRBJ1-4, with D unresolved. Germline values: CDR1 SGHRS, CDR2 YFSETQ. The V gene lost 5 bases and the J gene lost 0 bases, with 5 bases spanning the gap. This CDR3 comprises 13 residues. In DNA form, the CDR3 reads TGCGCCAGCAGATGGTCAACTAATGAAAAACTGTTTTTT. It translates to CASRWSTNEKLFF.

CDR3: CASSFSGAGDNEQFF. CDR3 DNA: TGTGCCAGCAGCTTCTCCGGGGCAGGGGACAATGAGCAGTTCTTC. This chain links TRBV7-3 with TRBJ2-1, with a possible D match to TRBD1 (6 bases). The V and J ends lost 3 bases and 5 bases respectively, with 14 bases between them. CDR1 SGHTA and CDR2 FQGTGA come from the germline V gene. The CDR3 runs 15 residues. The full variable domain, rest sourced from reference TRBV7-3 and TRBJ2-1, is GAGVSQTPSNKVTEKGKYVELRCDPISGHTALYWYRQSLGQGPEFLIYFQGTGAADDSGLPNDRFFAVRPEGSVSTLKIQRTERGDSAVYLCASSFSGAGDNEQFFGPGTRLTVL.

The genes are TRBV4-3 and TRBJ2-3, with 13 bases lining up with TRBD2. The CDR3 spans 17 residues. The ends lost 5 bases at V and 4 bases at J; junction bases unmatched: 9. From germline, CDR1 is LGHNA and CDR2 YSLEER. CDR3 in DNA: TGCGCCAGCAGCGCTCGGACTAGCGGGAGTGGGTCAGATACGCAGTATTTT. Amino acids: CASSARTSGSGSDTQYF.

This clonotype was recorded a few times. The J gene is TRBJ2-3, the V gene TRBV21-1; the D call of TRBD2 is as the table states it, not checked on the DNA. TRBV21-1 is described as a pseudogene. This CDR3 spans 17 amino acids. CDR3 sequence: CASSKRSLAGRSDTQYF. The CDR3 DNA follows: TGTGCCAGCAGCAAAAGGTCGCTAGCGGGACGGTCAGATACGCAGTATTTT.

The genes are TRBV12-3 or TRBV12-4 and TRBJ1-5; 9 nucleotides agree with TRBD1. V lost 6 bases to trimming and J lost 3 bases; unmatched junction nucleotides: 9. The CDR3 length is 16 residues. The CDR3 spells CASRGQGGHLNQPQHF. The DNA for the CDR3 is TGTGCCAGCAGGGGACAGGGAGGGCATCTCAATCAGCCCCAGCATTTT.

J is TRBJ2-6 and V is TRBV15; no clear D. Germline CDR1 LNHNV, CDR2 YYDKDF (reference sequence). V shed 5 bases and J shed 0 bases, with 8 bases lying between them. The CDR3 loop spans 15 amino acids. CDR3: CATSPDGSGANVLTF. Here the CDR3 DNA reads TGTGCCACCAGCCCCGACGGCTCTGGGGCCAACGTCCTGACTTTC.

The rearrangement joins TRBV7-9 to TRBJ1-6; TRBD1 is a possible D gene (6 bases). Germline loops: CDR1 SEHNR, CDR2 FQNEAQ (reference sequence). Trimming left V 5 bases short and J 10 bases short, with 15 bases between. CDR3 size: 14 residues. CDR3 in DNA: TGTGCCAGCAGCCGAGATAGTGGGGGCTCACCCCTCCACTTT. The encoded protein is CASSRDSGGSPLHF.

This clonotype was seen only a few times. The chain carries TRBV23-1 and TRBJ2-1; D unresolved. TRBV23-1 is an ORF, and what it does is uncertain. This CDR3 is built from 13 residues. V was shortened by 4 bases and J by 15 bases, with 19 bases between the two germline ends. For the CDR3, the DNA is TGCGCCAGCAGTCCCCGAATCCGGGTCCTCCCGTTCTTC. It specifies CASSPRIRVLPFF.

The sample holds a few counts of this clonotype. The chain joins TRBV2 to TRBJ2-3; no definite D call. Trimming removed 2 bases at V and 1 base at J, with 10 bases between. The CDR3 spans 15 residues. Germline CDR1 SNHLY, CDR2 FYNNEI. In DNA, the CDR3 is TGTGCCAGCAGTGAAAGTGGCGGACGCACAGATACGCAGTATTTT. Its translation is CASSESGGRTDTQYF.

This clonotype was seen a few times. J is TRBJ1-2 and V is TRBV24-1; no clear D. The germline V gene has CDR1 KGHDR and CDR2 SFDVKD. The CDR3 sequence is 12 residues long. The V end was cut by 4 bases, the J end by 5 bases, with 7 bases between. CDR3: CATSEPGYGYTF. The CDR3 DNA sequence: TGTGCCACCAGTGAGCCCGGGTATGGCTACACCTTC.

V and J are TRBV19 and TRBJ1-4; D ambiguous. The CDR3 has 14 amino acids. The germline CDR1 and CDR2 sequences are LNHDA and SQIVND (reference sequence). V shed 2 bases and J shed 8 bases, with 12 bases lying between them. The CDR3 region is CASSIFGEREKLFF. The CDR3 DNA reads as TGTGCCAGTAGTATATTCGGGGAAAGGGAAAAACTGTTTTTT.

The chain's CDR3 is CASSFDQPEQYF. CDR3 bases: TGTGCCAGCAGCTTCGACCAGCCCGAGCAGTACTTC. The chain is built from TRBV7-9 and TRBJ2-7; D unresolved. Germline V gives CDR1 SEHNR, CDR2 FQNEAQ (reference sequence). Trimming shortened V by 3 bases and J by 6 bases, and 9 bases separated the two germline ends. The CDR3 has 12 residues. The full variable domain, its missing parts supplied by reference TRBV7-9 and TRBJ2-7, is DTGVSQNPRHKITKRGQNVTFRCDPISEHNRLYWYRQTLGQGPEFLTYFQNEAQLEKSRLLSDRFSAERPKGSFSTLEIQRTEQGDSAMYLCASSFDQPEQYFGPGTRLTVT.

This clonotype was seen a few times. V usage is TRBV20-1 and J usage is TRBJ2-1; D gene uncertain. Germline CDR1 and CDR2: DFQATT and SNEGSKA (reference sequence). The CDR3 sequence is 11 residues long. CDR3 region: CSASRSRGQFF. The CDR3 nucleotides read TGCAGCGCCAGCAGGAGTCGAGGGCAGTTCTTC.

In its sample, this clonotype was seen a few times. V is TRBV27 and J is TRBJ1-5; 9 bases are shared with TRBD1. CDR3 length: 15 residues. The germline V gene has CDR1 MNHEY and CDR2 SMNVEV (reference sequence). The junction had 8 bases not matched to a gene; V was cut back by 4 bases and J by 7 bases. The CDR3 is CASSSGQGTWQPQHF. The CDR3 bases are TGTGCCAGCAGTTCTGGACAGGGGACATGGCAGCCCCAGCATTTT.

This clonotype was observed a few times. Germline is not matched at one junction end, which may reflect a read error. The chain links TRBV7-9 to TRBJ1-2; tentatively, D is TRBD1 (6 bases). CDR1 and CDR2 from the germline V gene are SEHNR and FQNEAQ (reference sequence). This CDR3 region has 11 residues. CDR3 loop: CASSLVRQVLF. In DNA form, the CDR3 reads TGTGCCAGCAGCTTGGTACGACAGGTCCTCTTC.

The V gene is TRBV20-1, the J gene TRBJ1-2, with D possibly being TRBD1 (6 bases). Trimming removed 1 base from V and 6 bases from J, with 12 bases in between. The CDR3 runs 13 residues. Germline CDR1 and CDR2: DFQATT and SNEGSKA (reference sequence). CDR3 bases: TGCAGTGCTAGAGGCAACAGGGACCATGGCTACACCTTC. Its protein is CSARGNRDHGYTF.

In this sample, this clonotype turned up a few times. This CDR3 reads CASSFNSGSYGYTF. In DNA form, the CDR3 reads TGTGCCAGCAGCTTTAACTCAGGGTCGTATGGCTACACCTTC. The rearrangement joins TRBV7-9 to TRBJ1-2; TRBD1 is a possible D gene (5 bases). The CDR3 sequence is 14 residues long. Trimming pared 3 bases from V and 5 bases from J, leaving 13 bases between. The germline V gene has CDR1 SEHNR and CDR2 FQNEAQ (reference sequence).